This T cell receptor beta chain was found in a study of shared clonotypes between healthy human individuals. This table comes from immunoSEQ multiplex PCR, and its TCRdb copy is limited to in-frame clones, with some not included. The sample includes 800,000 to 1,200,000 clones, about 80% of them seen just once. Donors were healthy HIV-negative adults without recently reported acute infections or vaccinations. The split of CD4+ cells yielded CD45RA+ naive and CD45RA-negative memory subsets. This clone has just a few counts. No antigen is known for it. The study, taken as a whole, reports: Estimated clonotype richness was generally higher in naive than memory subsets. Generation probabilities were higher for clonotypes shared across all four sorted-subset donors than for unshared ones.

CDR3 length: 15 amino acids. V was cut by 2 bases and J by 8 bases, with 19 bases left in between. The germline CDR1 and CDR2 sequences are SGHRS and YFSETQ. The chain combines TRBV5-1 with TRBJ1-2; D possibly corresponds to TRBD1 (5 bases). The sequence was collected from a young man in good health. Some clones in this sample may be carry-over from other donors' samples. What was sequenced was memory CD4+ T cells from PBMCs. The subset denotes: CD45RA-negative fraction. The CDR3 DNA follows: TGCGCCAGCAGCTTCACGGTCCAAGGGGTAGAGGGCTACACCTTC. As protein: CASSFTVQGVEGYTF.